Below, 14 T cell receptor beta chains from the same sample are listed, as sequenced in a study of T-cell memory formation after mild COVID-19 (dated by TCRdb to the early 2020s). The receptor library was made with 5' RACE. The sequencer listed for this sample is Illumina NovaSeq 6000. The public reads were quality trimmed at Q25 with fastp and then assembled into clones with MiXCR by TCRdb, keeping productive beta chains. When rows share a CDR3 protein, they turn into one entry using the most common DNA and genes. This sample has more than 150,000 distinct CDR3 sequences in its table, and 20% to 25% of those were observed once. The ten largest clones capture around 23% of the sample. Sequenced material: PBMCs or a T cell subset sorted from them (not recorded which). These receptors were obtained from an adult woman who had mild COVID-19 (a few samples of this study predate the infection). The sample titles of this study are shuffled in the database, so cell type and time point are left out; the donor was told from shared clones.

The chain links TRBV12-3 or TRBV12-4 to TRBJ2-6; D is ambiguous. This CDR3 has 17 residues. Trimming stripped 7 bases from V and 4 bases from J, with 20 bases between. The CDR3 reads CASTPFPQGQGANVLTF. CDR3 in DNA: TGTGCCAGCACCCCTTTCCCACAAGGCCAGGGGGCCAACGTCCTGACTTTC.

This clonotype was seen more than once but under ten times. This chain uses TRBV7-9 with TRBJ2-2; TRBD1 agrees at 7 bases. The CDR3 is 16 residues long. The V segment lost 6 bases and the J segment 0 bases; nucleotides outside the gene matches: 7. CDR1 and CDR2 (germline): SEHNR, FQNEAQ (reference sequence). CDR3 nucleotides: TGTGCCAGCAGTTCTACCGGGACAGCGAACACCGGGGAGCTGTTTTTT. Translation gives CASSSTGTANTGELFF.

V usage is TRBV7-9 and J usage is TRBJ2-7; D uncertain. The ends were cut back, 4 bases at V and 6 bases at J, with 7 bases in the middle. The CDR3 is 11 amino acids. The germline V gene has CDR1 SEHNR and CDR2 FQNEAQ (reference sequence). The CDR3 loop is CASSSAPEQYF. In DNA, the CDR3 is TGTGCCAGCAGCTCCGCACCCGAGCAGTACTTC.

V and J are TRBV15 and TRBJ2-1, with 13 nucleotides matching TRBD2. This CDR3 has 14 residues. Per germline, CDR1 LNHNV and CDR2 YYDKDF (reference sequence). The V gene end was trimmed by 5 bases and the J gene end by 5 bases; junction bases not matched to a gene: 0. The CDR3 DNA is TGTGCCACCAGCGGACTAGCGGGAGACAATGAGCAGTTCTTC. The encoded protein is CATSGLAGDNEQFF.

The chain carries TRBV19 and TRBJ2-7; D gene uncertain. CDR3 size: 14 residues. The V gene's germline CDR1 is LNHDA and CDR2 SQIVND (reference sequence). Trimming took 5 bases from V and 3 from J, leaving 14 bases between them. The DNA for the CDR3 is TGTGCCAGTAGTCTAGGAACAGAGGTCTACGAGCAGTACTTC. It specifies CASSLGTEVYEQYF.

The genes are TRBV24-1 and TRBJ2-1, with D perhaps TRBD2 (5 bases). This CDR3 has 12 residues. Between the trimmed V and J ends, which lost 8 bases and 7 bases, there was a span of 11 bases. Germline loops: CDR1 KGHDR, CDR2 SFDVKD. The CDR3 region has the DNA TGTGCCACCACCTCCAGCGGAAATGAGCAGTTCTTC. Residues: CATTSSGNEQFF.

The sample holds a few counts of this clonotype. The CDR3 here is CATTTGTGGADTEAFF. CDR3 DNA sequence: TGTGCCACCACCACCGGGACAGGGGGCGCCGACACTGAAGCTTTCTTT. The chain combines TRBV24-1 with TRBJ1-1; 12 nucleotides align to TRBD1. This CDR3 spans 16 amino acids. Germline V CDR1 and CDR2: KGHDR, SFDVKD. The ends lost 8 bases at V and 3 bases at J; junction bases unmatched: 9.

V usage is TRBV20-1 and J usage is TRBJ2-1; D tentatively fits TRBD1 or TRBD2 (5 bases each). CDR3 length equals 17 residues. CDR1 and CDR2 (germline): DFQATT, SNEGSKA (reference sequence). With 2 bases removed from V and 3 bases from J, the gap between germline ends came to 20 bases. CDR3 protein: CSARKMRDHYYYNEQFF. Written as DNA, the CDR3 is TGCAGTGCTAGAAAAATGAGGGACCACTACTACTACAATGAGCAGTTCTTC.

This clonotype was seen a few times. This chain uses TRBV7-9 with TRBJ2-2; 10 nucleotides line up with TRBD2. Germline CDR1 SEHNR, CDR2 FQNEAQ (reference sequence). V was pared by 6 bases and J by 0 bases, with 4 bases of the junction left unmatched. The CDR3 spans 16 residues. CDR3 nucleotide sequence: TGTGCCAGCAGTACTACTAGCGGGGCGAACACCGGGGAGCTGTTTTTT. It yields the protein CASSTTSGANTGELFF.

In its sample, this clonotype was seen a few times. The chain links TRBV7-7 to TRBJ2-7; a possible D gene is TRBD1 (5 bases). The CDR3 is 14 residues long. Germline-derived CDR1 and CDR2 are SSHAT and FNYEAQ (reference sequence). V was shortened by 1 base and J by 3 bases, with 10 bases between the two germline ends. The CDR3 nucleotides are TGTGCCAGCAGCTTAGGGGCAGGGATCTACGAGCAGTACTTC. It specifies CASSLGAGIYEQYF.

The V call is TRBV7-2, the J call TRBJ2-1; 7 bases map to TRBD2. The V and J ends lost 4 bases and 3 bases, in that order; junction bases with no gene match: 12. From germline, CDR1 is SGHTA and CDR2 FQGNSA. This CDR3 region has 17 residues. CDR3 DNA: TGTGCCAGCAGCTCGGGGGAGGGGAGTCACTACTACAATGAGCAGTTCTTC. Residues: CASSSGEGSHYYNEQFF.

The rearrangement joins TRBV7-9 to TRBJ2-1; TRBD1 matches 8 bases. CDR1 is SEHNR, CDR2 FQNEAQ, per germline (reference sequence). V shed 5 bases and J 7 bases; nucleotides not matched to a gene: 1. The CDR3 runs 12 residues. CDR3 in DNA: TGTGCCAGCAGCCGACAGGGGAATGAGCAGTTCTTC. Its translation: CASSRQGNEQFF. The full variable domain, with the rest looked up from reference TRBV7-9 and TRBJ2-1, is DTGVSQNPRHKITKRGQNVTFRCDPISEHNRLYWYRQTLGQGPEFLTYFQNEAQLEKSRLLSDRFSAERPKGSFSTLEIQRTEQGDSAMYLCASSRQGNEQFFGPGTRLTVL.

This clonotype was detected a few times. The CDR3 loop is CASSPSPWEQYF. The CDR3 DNA reads TGTGCCAGCAGCCCTTCGCCATGGGAGCAGTACTTC. The gene calls are TRBV27 and TRBJ2-7; D remains ambiguous. Germline-derived CDR1 and CDR2 are MNHEY and SMNVEV (reference sequence). There are 12 residues in the CDR3. V lost 6 bases to trimming and J lost 7 bases, with 13 bases between them.

The chain is built from TRBV20-1 and TRBJ1-5; the D gene is possibly TRBD1 (5 bases). Germline CDR1 and CDR2: DFQATT and SNEGSKA (reference sequence). V dropped 2 bases and J dropped 1 base, with 15 bases sitting between them. This CDR3 region has 16 residues. Here the CDR3 DNA reads TGCAGTGCTAGATGGCTGGGGGGGGGAAGCAATCAGCCCCAGCATTTT. Residues: CSARWLGGGSNQPQHF.